This record covers a single T cell receptor (beta chain). Its antigen is currently not known. Base qualities are not at hand, and no much larger clone is one base apart. The data originate from a study of blood T cell repertoires in COVID-19 (TCRdb year 2020). For context, the study as a whole: Collaborator samples came from the United States, Italy and Spain and covered acute and convalescent phases of COVID-19. The material from the prospective study consisted of cDNA or gDNA derived from T cells, B-cell-depleted T cells, or PBMCs. Subjects who had been exposed to COVID-19, were actively infected with it, or had recovered from it provided the deeply sampled blood TCRbeta repertoires that made up the dataset. The repertoires were released in a freely available public database intended as a resource for research on the immune response to SARS-CoV-2. The samples were drawn from the first 160 participants of the ongoing ImmuneRACE study and from over a thousand subjects provided by 6 global collaborators. A de-identified subject ID, COVID-19 status, age in years and sex were almost always included in the sample metadata. HLA class I and class II types, where available, came from metadata supplied by the sample provider rather than from assay-based typing. Overall study results and their limits: Clinical and demographic metadata were provided uncurated, with the amount varying by source and participant.

Each collaborating institution followed its own protocols to collect whole blood in K2EDTA tubes. For TCRbeta analysis, collaborator samples were shipped as frozen whole blood, as isolated PBMCs, or as DNA extracted from either sample type. TCRbeta CDR3 regions were amplified from genomic DNA by means of the immunoSEQ Assay, a bias-controlled multiplex PCR. The authors' pipeline ran thus. The number of nucleated cells in each sample was estimated from the amplification of reference gene primers within the assay. To quantify the absolute abundance of each unique TCRbeta CDR3 rearrangement, sequence reads were collapsed and filtered. For each sample, productive Simpson clonality was calculated by taking the square root of Simpson's diversity index across productive rearrangements. In its TCRdb copy, this immuneACCESS table keeps in-frame sequences only and misses some clones. Where compared with another copy, unresolved V genes explain less than half of these, and the others have no known cause. That table gives V, J and clone size, and the DNA gave D and trimming. The sample has roughly 80,000 clones on record, over 75% of them singletons. The top ten clonotypes cover approximately 12% of the sample.

The sequenced sample consisted of peripheral blood. The clonotype originates from an elderly man with acute or convalescent COVID-19.

CDR3 region: CASSTFDRNEKLFF. The sequenced DNA is TGTGCCAGTAGCACCTTCGACAGGAATGAAAAACTGTTTTTT. This receptor chain uses TRBV19 and TRBJ1-4; D gene: possibly TRBD1, on 6 matching bases. From the cysteine through the phenylalanine, the CDR3 covers 14 amino acids. Here the CDR3 DNA is all that survives: 42 bases in frame from base 1. CDR1 and CDR2 are drawn from the germline V gene (reference sequence): LNHDA, SQIVND. V and J lose 6 bases and 5 bases, and a span of 13 bases separates them.